The rows below give T cell receptor beta chains drawn from one sample of a study of shared clonotypes between healthy human individuals. Sequencing was performed with immunoSEQ multiplex PCR; in TCRdb, only in-frame clones are kept and a portion is missing. The sample comprises about 2.1 million clones, approximately 92% of which are singletons, and approximately 1.7% rests with the top ten. Material for sequencing was naive CD8+ T cells from PBMCs. Receptors were obtained from a young man in good health. Some clones in this sample may be carry-over from other donors' samples. The CDR3 runs from the conserved cysteine through the conserved F or W. The order of the fields is clone size, V gene, J gene, D gene, CDR3 protein, CDR3 DNA. A D gene is named only where the DNA matches it firmly. Size is stated for part of the rows, as once, few or many counts, or as a class when the clone is expanded.

.	TRBV7-9	TRBJ2-7	TRBD1	CAGQRDSSYEQYF	TGTGCCGGACAAAGGGACAGTTCCTACGAGCAGTACTTC
.	TRBV16	TRBJ2-7	.	CASSQFRGSYEQYF	TGTGCCAGCAGCCAATTTAGGGGCTCCTACGAGCAGTACTTC
.	TRBV9	TRBJ2-1	.	CASSGEESYNEQFF	TGTGCCAGCAGCGGTGAAGAGTCCTACAATGAGCAGTTCTTC
.	TRBV9	TRBJ2-7	.	CASSVGYEQYF	TGTGCCAGCAGCGTAGGCTACGAGCAGTACTTC
.	TRBV27	TRBJ2-7	TRBD1	CASYSIRTGETYEQYF	TGTGCCAGCTACTCCATAAGGACAGGGGAGACCTACGAGCAGTACTTC
.	TRBV13	TRBJ1-2	.	CASSLGGTNYGYTF	TGTGCCAGCAGCTTAGGTGGTACTAACTATGGCTACACCTTC
.	TRBV9	TRBJ2-7	.	CASSLGSGIQSYEQYF	TGTGCCAGCAGCCTAGGAAGCGGCATACAATCCTACGAGCAGTACTTC
.	TRBV20-1	TRBJ2-7	TRBD2	CSAGTRNEQYF	TGCAGTGCAGGGACTAGAAACGAGCAGTACTTC
.	TRBV11-2	TRBJ2-1	.	CASTLFSPKNYNEQFF	TGTGCCAGCACCCTGTTTTCGCCTAAGAATTACAATGAGCAGTTCTTC
.	TRBV9	TRBJ2-1	.	CASTVDPSSYNEQFF	TGTGCCAGCACCGTAGACCCGAGCTCCTACAATGAGCAGTTCTTC
.	TRBV4-1	TRBJ2-5	.	CASSQALGETQYF	TGCGCCAGCAGCCAAGCGCTCGGGGAGACCCAGTACTTC
.	TRBV27	TRBJ2-5	TRBD2	CASSLSMRLAGTETQYF	TGTGCCAGCAGTTTATCGATGCGACTAGCGGGAACGGAGACCCAGTACTTC
.	TRBV7-9	TRBJ2-3	TRBD1	CASSHRQGSTDTQYF	TGTGCCAGCAGCCATAGACAGGGAAGCACAGATACGCAGTATTTT
.	TRBV28	TRBJ2-1	.	CASSLSPLQFF	TGTGCCAGCAGTTTATCCCCGTTGCAGTTCTTC
.	TRBV27	TRBJ1-1	.	CASWVISAGGTEAFF	TGTGCCAGCTGGGTAATCTCCGCAGGCGGTACTGAAGCTTTCTTT
.	TRBV5-1	TRBJ2-5	TRBD1	CASSLGQGTRETQYF	TGCGCCAGCAGCCTTGGACAGGGGACTCGAGAGACCCAGTACTTC
.	TRBV9	TRBJ2-7	.	CASSPAGLTYEQYF	TGTGCCAGCAGCCCAGCGGGCCTGACCTACGAGCAGTACTTC
once	TRBV7-9	TRBJ2-7	.	CASSSRASRVDEQYF	TGTGCCAGCAGCTCCCGGGCCTCCCGGGTTGACGAGCAGTACTTC
.	TRBV4-1	TRBJ1-5	.	CASSQVGYNQPQHF	TGCGCCAGCAGCCAAGTAGGGTACAATCAGCCCCAGCATTTT
.	TRBV6-1	TRBJ2-2	.	CASSGRDSPTGELFF	TGTGCCAGCAGTGGACGGGACTCCCCCACCGGGGAGCTGTTTTTT
.	TRBV2	TRBJ2-7	TRBD2	CASSPIATGGPDEQYF	TGTGCCAGTTCTCCCATAGCTACGGGAGGGCCAGACGAGCAGTACTTC
.	TRBV27	TRBJ1-5	.	CASSSFVAGQRGLSPQHF	TGTGCCAGCAGTTCTTTCGTCGCTGGACAGAGGGGCCTTTCGCCCCAGCATTTT
.	TRBV5-1	TRBJ2-3	.	CASSLSGTSTDTQYF	TGCGCCAGCAGCCTAAGCGGTACTAGCACAGATACGCAGTATTTT
.	TRBV27	TRBJ2-1	.	CASRAMGLYHYGEQFF	TGTGCCAGCAGGGCGATGGGACTCTACCACTACGGTGAGCAGTTCTTC
.	TRBV5-6	TRBJ2-7	TRBD1	CASSLGTGGEQYF	TGTGCCAGCAGCTTGGGCACAGGGGGGGAGCAGTACTTC
.	TRBV12-1	TRBJ2-1	.	CASSPPASGRGNEQFF	TGTGCCAGCAGCCCGCCTGCGAGCGGGAGGGGGAATGAGCAGTTCTTC
.	TRBV7-9	TRBJ1-2	TRBD1	CASSLVGTDNYGYTF	TGTGCCAGCAGCTTAGTCGGGACAGATAACTATGGCTACACCTTC
.	TRBV9	TRBJ1-2	TRBD1	CASSARDGQGPNYGYTF	TGTGCCAGCAGCGCTCGGGACGGACAGGGACCTAACTATGGCTACACCTTC
.	TRBV6-1	TRBJ1-1	.	CASSESYGRSNTEAFF	TGTGCCAGCAGTGAATCCTACGGGCGGTCGAACACTGAAGCTTTCTTT
.	TRBV7-8	TRBJ2-1	.	CASSLEYSPAYNEQFF	TGTGCCAGCAGCTTAGAATACTCCCCAGCCTACAATGAGCAGTTCTTC
once	TRBV7-9	TRBJ1-6	TRBD1	CASSQGAPSPLHF	TGTGCCAGCAGCCAGGGGGCCCCTTCACCCCTCCACTTT
.	TRBV28	TRBJ1-1	.	CASSPSNTEAFF	TGTGCCAGCAGTCCTAGTAACACTGAAGCTTTCTTT
once	TRBV11-2	TRBJ2-3	.	CASSSTGYRFTDTQYF	TGTGCCAGCAGCTCGACAGGCTACAGATTCACAGATACGCAGTATTTT
.	TRBV11-2	TRBJ2-7	.	CASSLLNYEQYF	TGTGCCAGCAGCTTACTCAACTACGAGCAGTACTTC
once	TRBV29-1	TRBJ2-7	.	CSVQQGPYEQYF	TGCAGCGTCCAACAGGGACCCTACGAGCAGTACTTC
.	TRBV7-8	TRBJ2-7	.	CASSPRGRTAWEQYF	TGTGCCAGCAGCCCCCGGGGGAGGACTGCGTGGGAGCAGTACTTC
once	TRBV5-6	TRBJ1-1	.	CASSWGGTEAFF	TGTGCCAGCAGCTGGGGGGGAACTGAAGCTTTCTTT
.	TRBV2	TRBJ2-5	TRBD2	CASISPGGLAGEGTQYF	TGTGCCAGCATAAGCCCGGGCGGACTAGCGGGAGAGGGGACCCAGTACTTC
.	TRBV19	TRBJ1-2	.	CASNPGRNGYTF	TGTGCCAGTAACCCCGGACGGAATGGCTACACCTTC
.	TRBV15	TRBJ1-4	.	CATTLGAGLKEKLFF	TGTGCCACCACTCTAGGGGCGGGTTTGAAAGAAAAACTGTTTTTT
.	TRBV29-1	TRBJ2-1	.	CSSVGVGKNEQFF	TGCAGCTCAGTTGGGGTAGGGAAGAATGAGCAGTTCTTC
once	TRBV7-9	TRBJ2-7	.	CASSLIPTGTYEQYF	TGTGCCAGCAGCTTAATTCCCACCGGGACCTACGAGCAGTACTTC
.	TRBV18	TRBJ2-5	TRBD2	CASSPPTLLAGMETQYF	TGTGCCAGCTCACCACCTACACTGCTAGCGGGAATGGAGACCCAGTACTTC
.	TRBV7-6	TRBJ2-5	.	CASSFRRVETQYF	TGTGCCAGCAGCTTTCGTCGGGTGGAGACCCAGTACTTC
.	TRBV20-1	TRBJ1-2	TRBD1	CSAIQGGGYTF	TGCAGTGCCATACAGGGGGGTGGCTACACCTTC